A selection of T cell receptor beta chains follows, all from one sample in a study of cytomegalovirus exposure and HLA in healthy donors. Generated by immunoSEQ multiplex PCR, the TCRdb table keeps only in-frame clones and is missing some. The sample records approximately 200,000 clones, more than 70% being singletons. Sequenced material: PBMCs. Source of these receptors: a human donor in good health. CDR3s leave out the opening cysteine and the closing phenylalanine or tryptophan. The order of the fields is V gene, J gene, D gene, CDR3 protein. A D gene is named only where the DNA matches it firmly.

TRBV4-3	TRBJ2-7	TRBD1	ASSQDLGTGDYEQY
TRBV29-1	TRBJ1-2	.	SHRVTDGYT
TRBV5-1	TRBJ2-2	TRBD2	ASSLQAGGNTGELF
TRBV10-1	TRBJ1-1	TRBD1	ASRGDRENTEAF
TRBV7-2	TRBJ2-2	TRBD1	ASSPLQGAATGELF
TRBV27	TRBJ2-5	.	ASRGGTSGRRETQY
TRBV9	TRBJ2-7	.	ASSVSQGYEQY
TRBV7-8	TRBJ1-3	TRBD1	ASSHTGDGNTIY
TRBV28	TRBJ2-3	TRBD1	ASSYSPTGGNADTQY
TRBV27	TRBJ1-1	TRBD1	ASSVQGQRNTEAF
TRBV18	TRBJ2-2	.	ASSQGTGELF
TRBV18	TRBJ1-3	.	ASSPQHHRGNTIY
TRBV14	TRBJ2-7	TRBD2	ASSQGAGGPSYEQY
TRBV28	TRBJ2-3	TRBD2	ASSYGTSGSTDTQY
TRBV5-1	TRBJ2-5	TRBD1	ASSGFRSGGSSPETQY
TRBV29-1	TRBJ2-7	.	SAGGQGGREQY
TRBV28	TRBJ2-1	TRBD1	ASNLDRGSYNEQF
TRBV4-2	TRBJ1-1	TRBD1	ASSQDDRGNTEAF
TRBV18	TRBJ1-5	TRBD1	ASSPSATGGGQPQH
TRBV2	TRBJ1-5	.	ASRTLQGNQPQH
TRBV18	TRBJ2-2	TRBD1	ASSSGTGNTGELF
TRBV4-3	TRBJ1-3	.	ASSQETVSYVGNTIY
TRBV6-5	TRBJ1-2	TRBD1	ASSYSPTGGRGYT
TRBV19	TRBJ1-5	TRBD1	ASTPRDRRGPNQPQH
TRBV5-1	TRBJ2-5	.	ASSLGGTRETQY
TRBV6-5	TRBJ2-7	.	ASSGDDSSYEQY